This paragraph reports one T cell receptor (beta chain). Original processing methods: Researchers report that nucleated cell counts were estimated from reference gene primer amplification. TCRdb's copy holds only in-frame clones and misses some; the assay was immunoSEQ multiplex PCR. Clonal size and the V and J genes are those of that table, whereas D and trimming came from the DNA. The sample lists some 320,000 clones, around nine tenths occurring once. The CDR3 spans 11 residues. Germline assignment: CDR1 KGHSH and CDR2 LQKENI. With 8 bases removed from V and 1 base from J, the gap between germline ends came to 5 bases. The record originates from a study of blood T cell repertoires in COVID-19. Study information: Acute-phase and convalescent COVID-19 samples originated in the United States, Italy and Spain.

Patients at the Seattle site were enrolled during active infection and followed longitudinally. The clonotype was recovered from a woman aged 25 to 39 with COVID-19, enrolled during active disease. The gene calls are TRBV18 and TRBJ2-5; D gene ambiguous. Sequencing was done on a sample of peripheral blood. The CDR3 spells CASQSQETQYF. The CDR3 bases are TGTGCCAGCCAGTCCCAAGAGACCCAGTACTTC.